This entry describes one T cell receptor (beta chain). The target antigen is unknown. Since a much larger clone is just one base distant, this may be a read error. This specimen belongs to a study of T cells in Graves' hyperthyroidism and ophthalmopathy. The study, taken as a whole, reports: Most thyroid clonotypes that were expanded above 0.001 also turned up in blood.

Amplified TCR beta CDR3 regions derived from RNA transcripts. First-round RT-PCR of the TCR CDR3 relied on the HTBI primer set. TCRdb re-called the multiplex PCR reads with MiXCR, one entry per CDR3 protein. The table has roughly 380,000 distinct CDR3 sequences, around 14% seen once. Germline assignment: CDR1 LGHNT and CDR2 FRNRAP. The CDR3 extends over 19 amino acids. V gave up 4 bases and J gave up 5 bases; unmatched junction bases: 14. Recently diagnosed hyperthyroidism of less than 2 months' duration affected patients aged 18 to 65. The sample consisted of blood. The clonotype comes from a woman between 55 and 75 years old with Graves' hyperthyroidism. The gene calls are TRBV12-5 and TRBJ2-2; 12 bases are a match to TRBD2. The CDR3 DNA reads as TGTGCTAGTGGTTCAATTGTTACTAGCGGGAGGCTGTGGACCGGGGAGCTGTTTTTT. Its protein is CASGSIVTSGRLWTGELFF.